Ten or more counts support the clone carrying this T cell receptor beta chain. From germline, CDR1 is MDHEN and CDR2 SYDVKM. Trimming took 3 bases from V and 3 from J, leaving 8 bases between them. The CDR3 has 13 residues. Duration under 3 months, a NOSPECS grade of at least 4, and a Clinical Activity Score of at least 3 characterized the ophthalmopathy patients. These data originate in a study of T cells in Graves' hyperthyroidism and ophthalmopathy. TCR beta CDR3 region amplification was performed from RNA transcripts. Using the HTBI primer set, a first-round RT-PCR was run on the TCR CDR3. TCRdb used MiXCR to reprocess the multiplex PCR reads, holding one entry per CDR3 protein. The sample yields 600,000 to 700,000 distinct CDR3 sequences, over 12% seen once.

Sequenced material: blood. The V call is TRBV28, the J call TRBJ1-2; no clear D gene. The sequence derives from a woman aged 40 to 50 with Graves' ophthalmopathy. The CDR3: CASSLGGHYGYTF. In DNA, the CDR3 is TGTGCCAGCAGTTTGGGCGGACACTATGGCTACACCTTC.